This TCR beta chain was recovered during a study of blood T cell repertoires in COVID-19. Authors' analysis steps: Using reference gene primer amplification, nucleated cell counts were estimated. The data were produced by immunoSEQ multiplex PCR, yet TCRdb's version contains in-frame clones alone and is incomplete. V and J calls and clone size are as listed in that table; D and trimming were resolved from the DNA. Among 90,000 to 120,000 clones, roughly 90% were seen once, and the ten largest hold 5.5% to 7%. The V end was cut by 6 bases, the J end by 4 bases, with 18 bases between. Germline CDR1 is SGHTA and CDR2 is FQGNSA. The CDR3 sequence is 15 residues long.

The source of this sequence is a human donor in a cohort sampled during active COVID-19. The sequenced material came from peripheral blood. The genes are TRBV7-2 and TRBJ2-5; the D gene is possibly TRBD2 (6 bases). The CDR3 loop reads CASRLPGLQGETQYF. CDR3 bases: TGTGCCAGCAGGCTACCGGGACTCCAGGGAGAGACCCAGTACTTC.